Presented here are 25 T cell receptor beta chains from one specimen sequenced in a study of identical twins. One entry per CDR3 protein, called by TCRdb with MiXCR from the 5' RACE reads. The data hold roughly 350,000 distinct CDR3 sequences, with around 12% observed a single time. These data also formed part of another study, on yellow fever vaccine responses in identical twins.

The material sequenced was CD8+ T cells sorted from blood. These receptors were obtained from a woman in her late teens or twenties in good health.

J is TRBJ2-2 and V is TRBV28; D gene unclear. From germline, CDR1 is MDHEN and CDR2 SYDVKM. CDR3 size: 13 residues. V shed 3 bases and J shed 5 bases, with 7 bases lying between them. The CDR3 loop is CASSFRQTGELFF. The CDR3 DNA reads TGTGCCAGCAGTTTTCGTCAGACCGGGGAGCTGTTTTTT.

This clonotype came up a few times. The chain employs TRBV15 and TRBJ1-1; unclear D gene. The CDR3 runs to 14 residues. With 0 bases removed from V and 1 base from J, the gap between germline ends came to 6 bases. Germline-derived CDR1 and CDR2 are LNHNV and YYDKDF (reference sequence). CDR3: CATSRDVGNTEAFF. In DNA form, the CDR3 reads TGTGCCACCAGCAGAGATGTGGGGAACACTGAAGCTTTCTTT.

The chain combines TRBV2 with TRBJ2-1, with 7 bases aligning to TRBD2. Per germline, CDR1 SNHLY and CDR2 FYNNEI. The CDR3 length is 15 residues. Losses at the gene ends were 1 base for V and 10 bases for J; bases not matched to a gene: 10. CDR3 DNA sequence: TGTGCCAGCAGTGAAGTGGCTAGCGGCCCCCAAGAGCAGTTCTTC. Protein: CASSEVASGPQEQFF.

The chain recombines TRBV6-5 with TRBJ1-1; D is perhaps TRBD1 (5 bases). The CDR3 sequence is 14 residues long. The V gene lost 4 bases and the J gene lost 5 bases, with 14 bases spanning the gap. In germline, CDR1 is MNHEY, CDR2 SVGAGI. The CDR3 coding sequence is TGTGCCAGCAGTTCTGGGACGTTAGGGACTGAAGCTTTCTTT. Translation: CASSSGTLGTEAFF.

There are a few counts of this clonotype. The chain is built from TRBV7-9 and TRBJ2-7; weak D call: TRBD1 (5 bases). The CDR3 loop spans 15 amino acids. CDR1 and CDR2 (germline): SEHNR, FQNEAQ (reference sequence). V was pared by 4 bases and J by 2 bases, with 15 bases between. CDR3 in DNA: TGTGCCAGCAGCTACCGCTTGGGGCAGACCTACGAGCAGTACTTC. Protein product: CASSYRLGQTYEQYF.

The V gene is TRBV6-5, the J gene TRBJ2-7, with D possibly TRBD1 on 5 matching bases. Germline lookup yields CDR1 MNHEY and CDR2 SVGAGI. V was trimmed by 8 bases and J by 3 bases, leaving 11 bases between them. The CDR3 is made up of 12 amino acids. In DNA form, the CDR3 reads TGTGCCAGCGGACACTTCTACTACGAGCAGTACTTC. It is translated as CASGHFYYEQYF.

This clonotype was seen at least ten times. The chain joins TRBV9 to TRBJ1-2; D remains unclear. Germline V gene sequence: CDR1 SGDLS, CDR2 YYNGEE. The CDR3 spans 13 residues. Trimming left V 3 bases short and J 2 bases short, with 8 bases between. The CDR3 protein is CASSAEGNYGYTF. CDR3 coding DNA: TGTGCCAGCAGCGCTGAAGGGAACTATGGCTACACCTTC.

The chain links TRBV20-1 to TRBJ2-7; maybe TRBD1 (6 bases). CDR1 and CDR2 (germline): DFQATT, SNEGSKA (reference sequence). V lost 0 bases and J lost 3, with 12 bases in between. This CDR3 comprises 14 residues. CDR3 region: CSARDLGQYYEQYF. The CDR3, as DNA: TGCAGTGCTAGAGACTTAGGACAGTACTACGAGCAGTACTTC.

In its sample, this clonotype was seen a few times. The chain couples TRBV7-9 to TRBJ2-3; possible D gene TRBD1, 5 bases. CDR1 SEHNR and CDR2 FQNEAQ come from the germline V gene (reference sequence). The CDR3 extends over 15 amino acids. Trimming took off 4 bases at V and 2 bases at J, with 13 bases between the two ends. This CDR3 is CASSWQGLYTDTQYF. The CDR3 DNA reads as TGTGCCAGCAGCTGGCAGGGCCTCTACACAGATACGCAGTATTTT.

The J gene is TRBJ2-5, the V gene TRBV11-1; 8 positions match TRBD2. V trimming: 2 bases; J trimming: 4 bases; junction bases outside the gene matches: 15. Germline V gives CDR1 SGHAT, CDR2 FQDESV (reference sequence). The CDR3 runs 18 residues. CDR3 protein: CASSLRLGTREARETQYF. The CDR3 DNA sequence: TGTGCCAGCAGCTTAAGGTTAGGGACTAGGGAGGCCCGAGAGACCCAGTACTTC.

This chain connects TRBV20-1 to TRBJ2-3, with 10 bases fitting TRBD2. V lost 0 bases to trimming and J lost 5 bases; unmatched junction nucleotides: 20. The CDR3 runs to 20 residues. Germline lookup yields CDR1 DFQATT and CDR2 SNEGSKA (reference sequence). CDR3 bases: TGCAGTGCTAGAGAAATTTTTTCTCGGACTAGCGGACGGCGGGTAGATACGCAGTATTTT. Translating it yields CSAREIFSRTSGRRVDTQYF.

This chain links TRBV9 with TRBJ1-1; a possible D gene is TRBD1 (6 bases). CDR1 SGDLS and CDR2 YYNGEE come from the germline V gene. V dropped 4 bases and J dropped 5 bases, with 18 bases sitting between them. The CDR3 consists of 15 residues. The CDR3 bases are TGTGCCAGCAGCACTTCAGGGGCGACGAGGACTGAAGCTTTCTTT. Encoded protein: CASSTSGATRTEAFF.

The V gene is TRBV7-2, the J gene TRBJ1-1; weak D call: TRBD1 (5 bases). This CDR3 is built from 13 residues. Germline CDR1 SGHTA, CDR2 FQGNSA. With 7 bases removed from V and 4 bases from J, the gap between germline ends came to 13 bases. The CDR3 nucleotides read TGTGCCAGCACCGAGCCCGGGGGCACTGAAGCTTTCTTT. This encodes CASTEPGGTEAFF.

J is TRBJ1-1 and V is TRBV6-5; possibly TRBD1 for D (6 bases). The CDR3 covers 14 residues. Per germline, CDR1 MNHEY and CDR2 SVGAGI. The V and J ends lost 2 bases and 4 bases respectively, with 11 bases between them. This CDR3 reads CASSYGGLGTEAFF. The CDR3 nucleotides read TGTGCCAGCAGTTACGGGGGGCTCGGCACTGAAGCTTTCTTT.

The V call is TRBV6-1, the J call TRBJ2-1, with 7 bases lining up with TRBD1. The CDR3 runs to 15 residues. Germline trimming cut 5 bases from V and 6 bases from J; bases unmatched to any gene: 10. Germline CDR1 is MNHNS and CDR2 is SASEGT. DNA for the CDR3: TGTGCCAGCAGTCTCCTCTCGGGACAGCGCAATGAGCAGTTCTTC. Residues: CASSLLSGQRNEQFF.

The chain has TRBV3-1 and TRBJ2-5; 13 bases match TRBD2. The CDR3 is made up of 15 amino acids. Per the germline V gene, CDR1 is LGHDT and CDR2 is YNNKEL (reference sequence). V was pared by 6 bases and J by 5 bases, with 6 bases of the junction left unmatched. In nucleotides, the CDR3 is TGTGCCAGCAGATGGACTAGCGGGAGTAGGGAGACCCAGTACTTC. Protein: CASRWTSGSRETQYF.

This clonotype occurred a few times. The chain joins TRBV6-1 to TRBJ2-1; D may be TRBD1 or TRBD2 (5 bases each). CDR3 length equals 14 residues. The germline V gene encodes CDR1 MNHNS and CDR2 SASEGT. Trimming took 6 bases from V and 8 from J, leaving 17 bases between them. The CDR3 spells CASSGTTIEDEQFF. For the CDR3, the DNA is TGTGCCAGCAGCGGGACCACTATCGAAGATGAGCAGTTCTTC.

There are many counts of this clonotype. This sequence joins TRBV5-1 and TRBJ2-3; maybe TRBD1 (5 bases). The V end was cut by 0 bases, the J end by 3 bases, with 11 bases between. The CDR3 extends over 15 amino acids. Germline values: CDR1 SGHRS, CDR2 YFSETQ. CDR3 protein: CASSLEGAGTDTQYF. The DNA for the CDR3 is TGCGCCAGCAGCTTGGAAGGGGCCGGAACAGATACGCAGTATTTT. The variable domain in full, completed from reference TRBV5-1 and TRBJ2-3, reads KAGVTQTPRYLIKTRGQQVTLSCSPISGHRSVSWYQQTPGQGLQFLFEYFSETQRNKGNFPGRFSGRQFSNSRSEMNVSTLELGDSALYLCASSLEGAGTDTQYFGPGTRLTVL.

This clonotype was counted a few times. This chain uses TRBV20-1 with TRBJ2-5, with 10 bases that match TRBD2. J gave up 4 bases and V 3 bases, and 5 bases lay outside the gene matches. In germline, CDR1 is DFQATT, CDR2 SNEGSKA (reference sequence). This CDR3 is built from 14 residues. CDR3 nucleotides: TGCAGTGCTAGCCCCCGACTAGCGGGAGAGACCCAGTACTTC. Translating it yields CSASPRLAGETQYF.

This sequence joins TRBV7-2 and TRBJ1-6; D gene ambiguous. The CDR3 covers 16 residues. Trimming took 4 bases from V and 2 from J, leaving 12 bases between them. Per the germline V gene, CDR1 is SGHTA and CDR2 is FQGNSA. DNA of the CDR3: TGTGCCAGCAGCTCCGGACGGTTGGCCTATAATTCACCCCTCCACTTT. This translates into CASSSGRLAYNSPLHF.

This clonotype has at least ten counts. V is TRBV12-3 or TRBV12-4 and J is TRBJ2-1; 9 nucleotides agree with TRBD1. Trimming took 6 bases from V and 4 from J; bases not matched to a gene: 4. The CDR3 covers 14 residues. CDR3 bases: TGTGCCAGCAGAAAGGGACAGGGATACAATGAGCAGTTCTTC. Translating gives CASRKGQGYNEQFF.

The V call is TRBV7-9, the J call TRBJ2-2; TRBD2 matches at 9 bases. J gave up 6 bases and V 4 bases, and 9 bases lay outside the gene matches. The CDR3 is 16 amino acids. Germline V gene lookup returns CDR1 SEHNR and CDR2 FQNEAQ (reference sequence). Here the CDR3 reads CASSSKSGLASGELFF. The CDR3 DNA sequence: TGTGCCAGCAGCTCTAAGTCGGGACTAGCCTCCGGGGAGCTGTTTTTT.

In this sample, this clonotype turned up a few times. The chain uses TRBV3-1 and TRBJ2-5, with 7 bases fitting TRBD2. CDR1 and CDR2 from the germline V gene are LGHDT and YNNKEL (reference sequence). The CDR3 loop spans 19 amino acids. With V trimmed by 0 bases and J by 2 bases, 15 bases remained unmatched. The DNA for the CDR3 is TGTGCCAGCAGCCAAGATGGAGGGCGGGGGTTAGCGGAACAAGAGACCCAGTACTTC. Residues: CASSQDGGRGLAEQETQYF.

This clonotype showed up just a few times. V and J are TRBV4-1 and TRBJ2-3, with TRBD2 matching over 8 bases. V lost 1 base, J lost 3 bases, and 9 bases stayed unmatched. Germline V CDR1 and CDR2: MGHRA, YSYEKL. The CDR3 is 17 residues long. CDR3: CASSQALAGRGTDTQYF. The DNA of the CDR3 is TGCGCCAGCAGCCAAGCCCTCGCCGGGAGGGGGACAGATACGCAGTATTTT.

Many counts were recorded for this clonotype. This chain uses TRBV6-4 with TRBJ2-3; D not resolved. The CDR3 has 14 residues. V lost 3 bases and J 1 base, leaving 8 bases between the germline ends. CDR1 and CDR2 from the germline V gene are MRHNA and SNTAGT. The CDR3 nucleotides read TGTGCCAGCAGTGATTCCCCAGGCACAGATACGCAGTATTTT. Translating it yields CASSDSPGTDTQYF.